The present T cell receptor (beta chain) was sequenced within a study of blood T cell repertoires in COVID-19. Study-level background: The origin of the acute and convalescent COVID-19 samples was the United States, Italy and Spain. Sample material is recorded as cDNA or gDNA derived from T cells, B-cell-depleted T cells, or PBMCs.

Original processing notes: Estimates of nucleated cell counts were drawn from the amplification of reference gene primers. The data were produced by immunoSEQ multiplex PCR, yet TCRdb's version contains in-frame clones alone and is incomplete. The D gene and trimming were derived from the DNA, and the V and J assignments and clone size from that table. The table records 90,000 to 100,000 clones, about 81% of them present only once. This CDR3 has 18 residues. Germline CDR1 SGHTA, CDR2 FQGNSA. Unmatched junction bases numbered 17, after V lost 5 bases and J lost 2 bases. Input material: peripheral blood. The V call is TRBV7-2, the J call TRBJ1-2; 7 bases agree with TRBD1. This receptor was identified in a man aged 55 to 69 with acute or convalescent COVID-19. The CDR3 DNA sequence: TGTGCCAGCAGCCACGGGACAGCGAAAGGAGGGAGGAACTATGGCTACACCTTC. Amino acids: CASSHGTAKGGRNYGYTF.